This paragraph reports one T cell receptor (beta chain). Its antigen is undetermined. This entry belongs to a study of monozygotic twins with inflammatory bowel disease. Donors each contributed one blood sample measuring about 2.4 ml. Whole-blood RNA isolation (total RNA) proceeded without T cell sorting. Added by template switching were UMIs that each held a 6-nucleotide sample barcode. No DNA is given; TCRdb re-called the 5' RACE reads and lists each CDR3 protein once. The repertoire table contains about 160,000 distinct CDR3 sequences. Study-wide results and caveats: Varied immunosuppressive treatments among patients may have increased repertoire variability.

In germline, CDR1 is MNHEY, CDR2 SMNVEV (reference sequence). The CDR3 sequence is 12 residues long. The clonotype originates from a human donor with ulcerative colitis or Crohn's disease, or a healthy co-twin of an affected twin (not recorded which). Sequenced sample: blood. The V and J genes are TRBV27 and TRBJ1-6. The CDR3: CASSPPILALHF.